The clone carrying this TCR beta chain was counted only a few times. The antigen is unknown. The germline gives CDR1 DFQATT, CDR2 SNEGSKA (reference sequence). Trimming cost V 6 bases and J 1 base; bases outside gene matches: 3. The CDR3 loop spans 13 amino acids. This sample's time point: patch test 2, 6 weeks after DPC sensitization. Regarding treatment: therapeutic diphenylcyclopropenone sensitization with weekly scalp DPC. Researchers sampled blood before each patch test went on. These data are taken from a study of human T cells and chemical hapten exposure. Original data processing: The median was around 100,000 TCRs per sample, ranging roughly 20,000 to 750,000. MiXCR, applied by TCRdb to the RACE reads, yields one record per CDR3 protein. Clone size and V and J calls follow TCRdb, not the original study. The data contain roughly 84,000 distinct CDR3 sequences, more than 9% of them singletons.

Study outcomes and limitations: Versus controls, expanded TCRs had significantly more large CDR3 similarity clusters.

The sequence was collected from a woman between 50 and 59 years old with alopecia areata. Some clones in this sample may be carry-over from other donors' samples. The J gene is TRBJ2-3, the V gene TRBV20-1; 8 nucleotides agree with TRBD1. The starting material was whole blood, obtained in connection with sensitization to the hapten diphenylcyclopropenone (DPC). CDR3 sequence: CSAEQGGTDTQYF. CDR3 DNA sequence: TGCAGTGCGGAACAGGGGGGCACAGATACGCAGTATTTT.